Listed below are T cell receptor beta chains from one sample, sequenced in a study of blood T cells in healthy people across ages. TCRdb re-called the 5' RACE reads with MiXCR, one entry per CDR3 protein. Among more than 1,400,000 distinct CDR3 sequences listed, 42% were seen once. Sequencing input: blood. The receptors come from a woman aged 18-30 years in good health. CDR3s include the opening cysteine and the closing phenylalanine or tryptophan. Fields, in order: V gene, J gene, CDR3 protein.

>TRBV7-6|TRBJ1-2
CASSPPTGDRYGYTF
>TRBV7-3|TRBJ1-2
CASSPSGTHPEDGYTF
>TRBV5-1|TRBJ2-7
CASSLEAGTSYEQYF
>TRBV3-1|TRBJ1-2
CASSQEGSQGAYGYTF
>TRBV6-4|TRBJ2-1
CASSDSIGGNEQFF
>TRBV10-3|NA
CATMGGSGYEQYF
>TRBV6-1|TRBJ1-2
CASTTEGQGASYGYTF
>TRBV15|TRBJ2-1
CATSRETIGRGNEQFF
>TRBV7-2|TRBJ2-7
CASSVGPFSYEQYF
>TRBV7-9|TRBJ2-7
CASSFKSTGTDLYEQYF
>TRBV5-1|TRBJ2-5
CASSIGTSGTQETQYF
>TRBV7-8|TRBJ2-3
CASSLEGQGFKDTQYF
>TRBV20-1|TRBJ1-5
CSASEDGTGDQPQHF
>TRBV7-2|TRBJ1-2
CASSFLVSNYGYTF
>TRBV5-1|TRBJ2-1
CASSLLAEQHNEQFF
>TRBV2|TRBJ1-3
CASSPPGTRGNTIYF
>TRBV18|TRBJ2-5
CASSPTGHQETQYF
>TRBV5-1|TRBJ2-7
CASSTKSKFSDEQYF
>TRBV15|TRBJ1-5
CATSRVLGRSVGNQPQHF
>TRBV5-1|TRBJ2-3
CASSSPSTSGSSADTQYF
>TRBV25-1|TRBJ2-4
CASSATGNWSKNIQYF
>TRBV20-1|TRBJ2-1
CSARETSRNEQFF
>TRBV12-3/TRBV12-4|TRBJ1-5
CASSLTAGVHQPQHF
>TRBV28|TRBJ2-5
CASTTSGAQRAETQYF
>TRBV13|TRBJ2-4
CASSPKITPPKGQYF
>TRBV20-1|TRBJ2-5
CSGTSGRETQYF
>TRBV2|TRBJ2-7
CARGQESYEQYF
>TRBV20-1|TRBJ2-1
CSASLAAEQFF
>TRBV12-3/TRBV12-4|TRBJ2-7
CASSLGDPVNSYEQYF
>TRBV5-6|TRBJ2-7
CASSWVGGVSYEQYF
>TRBV6-2/TRBV6-3|TRBJ2-1
CASRLLAGEQFF
>TRBV7-9|TRBJ1-2
CASSLGSGPPGYTF